The entry below describes one T cell receptor beta chain. This sample stems from a study of blood T cell repertoires in COVID-19. Original analysis: It was from reference gene primer amplification that nucleated cell counts were estimated. Profiled with immunoSEQ multiplex PCR; TCRdb holds only in-frame clones, not every one. For V, J and clone size, that table is used; D and trimming come from the DNA. This sample has just over 650,000 clones, with 75% to 90% found just once. The sequence was obtained from a woman between 18 and 29 years old with acute or convalescent COVID-19. The specimen was peripheral blood.

The CDR3 reads CSASKKTGPLNTEAFF. CDR3 bases: TGCAGTGCTAGTAAGAAAACAGGGCCCTTAAACACTGAAGCTTTCTTT. The chain uses TRBV20-1 and TRBJ1-1; perhaps TRBD1 as D (6 bases). Germline CDR1 reads DFQATT; CDR2 reads SNEGSKA (reference sequence). CDR3 length equals 16 residues. The V end was cut by 3 bases, the J end by 2 bases, with 19 bases between.